The 8 T cell receptor beta chains given below trace back to one sample, sequenced in a study of CD8 T cells in Susac syndrome (dated by TCRdb to between 2018 and 2020). Libraries were built with the immunoSEQ multiplex PCR assay. RNA was extracted using the RNeasy kit, and roughly 0.5 to 1 microgram was reverse transcribed with random hexamers. TCRdb handled the public reads itself, with Q25 trimming in fastp and clone calling in MiXCR, and kept productive beta chains. Entries that share a CDR3 protein sequence are merged under the most common genes and DNA. This sample gives fewer than 100,000 distinct CDR3 sequences in total; roughly 90% of them show up just once. The ten top clones hold under 0.65% of the sample. Sequencing was carried out using CD8+ T cells from PBMCs. The receptor source for this set is a human donor with multiple sclerosis.

J is TRBJ2-2 and V is TRBV27; D not certain. V was shortened by 3 bases and J by 8 bases, with 4 bases between the two germline ends. The germline V gene has CDR1 MNHEY and CDR2 SMNVEV (reference sequence). This CDR3 spans 11 amino acids. This CDR3 reads CASSLSGELFF. In nucleotides, the CDR3 is TGTGCCAGCAGTTTGAGTGGGGAGCTGTTTTTT.

V gene TRBV7-3 combines with J gene TRBJ2-3; perhaps TRBD2 as D (8 bases). This CDR3 has 16 amino acids. Trimming stripped 5 bases from V and 6 bases from J, with 21 bases between. Germline V gene sequence: CDR1 SGHTA, CDR2 FQGTGA. CDR3: CASSPSGGGGDDTQYF. The CDR3 DNA reads TGTGCCAGCAGCCCTTCGGGAGGGGGCGGGGATGATACGCAGTATTTT.

The chain couples TRBV9 to TRBJ1-1; 12 bases match TRBD1. J was trimmed by 1 base and V by 4 bases; bases with no gene match: 5. The length of the CDR3 is 16 residues. CDR1 SGDLS and CDR2 YYNGEE come from the germline V gene. DNA for the CDR3: TGTGCCAGCAGCCCGGGACAGGGGGCTTGGAACACTGAAGCTTTCTTT. The encoded protein is CASSPGQGAWNTEAFF.

This rearrangement joins TRBV4-3 to TRBJ2-7; D is perhaps TRBD1 (5 bases). V lost 4 bases and J lost 0, with 13 bases in between. CDR3 size: 15 residues. Germline lookup yields CDR1 LGHNA and CDR2 YSLEER. The CDR3 DNA reads TGCGCCAGCAGCCCTGGGGCAGGGAACTCCTACGAGCAGTACTTC. Amino acid sequence: CASSPGAGNSYEQYF.

The J gene is TRBJ2-2, the V gene TRBV27; no clear D gene. This CDR3 has 16 amino acids. CDR1 is MNHEY and CDR2 is SMNVEV in the germline V gene (reference sequence). V was clipped by 0 bases and J by 1 base, with 9 bases between them. The CDR3 loop reads CASSLSPTMNTGELFF. For the CDR3, the DNA is TGTGCCAGCAGTTTATCCCCGACGATGAACACCGGGGAGCTGTTTTTT.

This sequence joins TRBV28 and TRBJ2-5; D is possibly TRBD1 or TRBD2 (5 bases each). This CDR3 is built from 15 residues. Per the germline V gene, CDR1 is MDHEN and CDR2 is SYDVKM. Trimming stripped 5 bases from V and 7 bases from J, with 20 bases between. DNA for the CDR3: TGTGCCAGCAGTCCCGGGACGGCTTCGATTGGGACCCAGTACTTC. It is translated as CASSPGTASIGTQYF.

The chain is built from TRBV12-3 or TRBV12-4 and TRBJ2-1; the D is unclear. V gave up 4 bases and J gave up 0 bases, with 22 bases separating them. There are 19 residues in the CDR3. The CDR3 region has the DNA TGTGCCAGCAGTTCTTCCCTCCAGACTCCGCGAAGCTCCTACAATGAGCAGTTCTTC. Translated: CASSSSLQTPRSSYNEQFF.

The chain joins TRBV28 to TRBJ2-1; 8 bases fit TRBD2. J gave up 7 bases and V 5 bases, and 10 bases lay outside the gene matches. CDR3 size: 15 residues. The germline gives CDR1 MDHEN, CDR2 SYDVKM. CDR3 amino acids: CASSTPGTSRNEQFF. The CDR3 coding sequence is TGTGCCAGCAGTACCCCCGGGACTAGTCGGAATGAGCAGTTCTTC.